These T cell receptor beta chains were read from a single sample in a study of prognosis after radiotherapy for stage I lung cancer. TCRdb fed the multiplex PCR reads into MiXCR, producing one record per CDR3 protein. The data contain tens of thousands of distinct CDR3 sequences, roughly a quarter of them seen just once; the ten biggest clones take up less than 30%. Sequenced here: PBMCs, sampled before or after stereotactic body radiation therapy (not recorded which). These receptors were collected from a donor aged 50 or older with non-small cell lung cancer. The CDR3 runs from the conserved cysteine through the conserved F or W. Each record gives: clone size, D gene, J gene, V gene, CDR3 protein, CDR3 DNA. D genes are given only for firm matches. Clone size is not always given. Where it is, it says once, few, many or a class for expanded clones.

>few|TRBD2|TRBJ2-1|TRBV5-4
CASSLPSGGYNEQFF
TGTGCCAGCAGCCTACCTAGCGGGGGGTACAATGAGCAGTTCTTC
>many|TRBD1|TRBJ2-6|TRBV20-1
CSARRDRVSGANVLTF
TGCAGTGCTAGACGGGACAGGGTGTCAGGGGCCAACGTCCTGACTTTC
>.|TRBD1|TRBJ2-1|TRBV6-2/TRBV6-3
CASSPGTVRGNEQFF
TGTGCCAGCAGCCCTGGGACAGTGAGAGGGAATGAGCAGTTCTTC
>many|.|TRBJ1-2|TRBV20-1
CSATIQGRSDGYTF
TGCAGTGCAACCATTCAGGGTAGGAGTGATGGCTACACCTTC
>many|.|TRBJ1-3|TRBV19
CASSNLRDKKTYSGNTIYF
TGTGCCAGTAGTAACCTCCGGGACAAGAAGACTTACTCTGGAAACACCATATATTTT
>many|.|TRBJ1-1|TRBV20-1
CSARVLGGSNTEAFF
TGCAGTGCTAGAGTATTGGGAGGGTCGAACACTGAAGCTTTCTTT
>.|TRBD2|TRBJ2-5|TRBV6-5
CASSLGGGGPTETQYF
TGTGCCAGCAGTTTGGGCGGGGGAGGCCCAACAGAGACCCAGTACTTC
>.|TRBD1|TRBJ2-5|TRBV28
CASRGQGVLGETQYF
TGTGCCAGCAGGGGACAGGGGGTGTTAGGAGAGACCCAGTACTTC
>many|.|TRBJ2-5|TRBV7-9
CASSLKETQYF
TGTGCCAGCAGCCTAAAAGAGACCCAGTACTTC
>.|.|TRBJ1-5|TRBV15
CDTSRDPTRRNQPQHF
TGTGACACCAGCAGAGATCCGACGCGGAGAAATCAGCCCCAGCATTTT
>many|.|TRBJ1-5|TRBV28
CASTTGGGAGNQPQHF
TGTGCCAGCACCACCGGGGGAGGGGCAGGCAATCAGCCCCAGCATTTT
>many|.|TRBJ1-6|TRBV19
CASNGQGTYNSPLHF
TGTGCCAGTAATGGGCAGGGGACCTATAATTCACCCCTCCACTTT
>many|.|TRBJ1-6|TRBV5-1
CASSPGIGYNSPLHF
TGCGCCAGCAGTCCGGGGATTGGCTATAATTCACCCCTCCACTTT
>many|.|TRBJ2-1|TRBV5-5
CASSLELGRNEQFF
TGTGCCAGCAGCTTAGAATTAGGGAGGAATGAGCAGTTCTTC
>many|.|TRBJ1-3|TRBV30
CAWSRNRNPGNTIYF
TGTGCCTGGAGCCGTAACAGGAATCCTGGAAACACCATATATTTT
>many|.|TRBJ2-1|TRBV20-1
CSARDLQRRSYNEQFF
TGCAGTGCTAGAGACCTACAGCGCCGCTCCTACAATGAGCAGTTCTTC
>many|.|TRBJ1-1|TRBV27
CASRLTISAEAFF
TGTGCCAGCAGGCTCACAATTTCGGCTGAAGCTTTCTTT
>many|.|TRBJ2-5|TRBV28
CASTTGAGRETQYF
TGTGCCAGCACCACCGGGGCAGGGCGGGAGACCCAGTACTTC
>many|.|TRBJ1-2|TRBV5-1
CASSQSTYYGYTF
TGCGCCAGCAGCCAGTCAACGTACTATGGCTACACCTTC
>many|.|TRBJ2-7|TRBV20-1
CSARTGRSYEQYF
TGCAGTGCTAGGACAGGGAGGTCCTACGAGCAGTACTTC
>many|TRBD2|TRBJ2-5|TRBV20-1
CSVNGRGRGQETQYF
TGCAGTGTTAACGGGAGGGGACGGGGGCAAGAGACCCAGTACTTC
>many|.|TRBJ1-1|TRBV29-1
CSVTVNTEAFF
TGCAGCGTGACCGTGAACACTGAAGCTTTCTTT
>many|.|TRBJ1-1|TRBV20-1
CSARSPYTEAFF
TGCAGTGCTAGAAGCCCCTACACTGAAGCTTTCTTT
>.|TRBD1|TRBJ2-7|TRBV10-2
CSSSDSPGTGQLPFYEQYF
TGCTCCAGCAGTGATTCCCCCGGGACAGGGCAGCTACCGTTCTACGAGCAGTACTTC
>.|.|TRBJ2-7|TRBV29-1
CSVTVLQTGEQYF
TGCAGCGTGACAGTACTTCAAACGGGCGAGCAGTACTTC
>many|TRBD1|TRBJ1-5|TRBV5-5
CASSLNIVGGSYSNQPQHF
TGTGCCAGCAGCTTGAATATTGTAGGGGGCTCTTATAGCAATCAGCCCCAGCATTTT
>many|.|TRBJ2-3|TRBV27
CASSRGWTGSTDTQYF
TGTGCCAGCAGCCGCGGCTGGACGGGGAGCACAGATACGCAGTATTTT
>many|.|TRBJ2-5|TRBV18
CASSPNSGTTETQYF
TGTGCCAGCTCACCCAACTCCGGGACAACTGAGACCCAGTACTTC
>once|.|TRBJ1-1|TRBV20-1
CSCTRNTEASF
TGCAGTTGCACCAGGAACACTGAAGCTTCCTTT
>many|.|TRBJ1-2|TRBV6-2/TRBV6-3
CASRNTGLYGYTF
TGTGCCAGCCGAAACACGGGGCTCTATGGCTACACCTTC
>many|TRBD1|TRBJ2-6|TRBV20-1
CSARRDRGSSGANVLTF
TGCAGTGCTAGGAGGGACAGGGGGAGCTCTGGGGCCAACGTCCTGACTTTC
>.|TRBD2|TRBJ2-3|TRBV28
CASSLPGGGSTDTQYF
TGTGCCAGCAGTCTGCCGGGGGGGGGTAGCACAGATACGCAGTATTTT
>.|.|TRBJ1-4|TRBV5-4
CASSLAGGQGEKLFF
TGTGCCAGCAGCTTGGCTGGGGGGCAAGGTGAAAAACTGTTTTTT
>once|.|TRBJ2-1|TRBV12-3/TRBV12-4
CASSLEGKGNEQFF
TGTGCCAGCAGTTTAGAGGGGAAAGGCAATGAGCAGTTCTTC
>.|.|TRBJ1-6|TRBV6-9
CASSYESGWDSPLHF
TGTGCCAGCAGTTATGAGTCAGGGTGGGACTCACCCCTCCACTTT
>many|.|TRBJ2-3|TRBV27
CASSLSYGRTDTQYF
TGTGCCAGCAGTTTATCTTACGGCCGGACAGATACGCAGTATTTT
>many|TRBD2|TRBJ2-6|TRBV29-1
CSVEGGASGANVLTF
TGCAGCGTTGAGGGAGGGGCCTCTGGGGCCAACGTCCTGACTTTC
>once|.|TRBJ1-2|TRBV28
CASSSRLGTYYGYTF
TGTGCCAGCAGTAGCCGCTTAGGGACATACTATGGCTACACCTTC
>.|.|TRBJ1-1|TRBV11-2
CASSLVSRGMGTEAFF
TGTGCCAGCAGCTTAGTCAGCAGGGGCATGGGGACTGAAGCTTTCTTT
>many|.|TRBJ2-7|TRBV19
CASSISLDRAHYEQYF
TGTGCCAGTAGTATCTCCTTGGACAGAGCACACTACGAGCAGTACTTC
>many|TRBD1|TRBJ1-4|TRBV30
CAWSPKPGTGVQKLFF
TGTGCCTGGAGCCCTAAACCCGGGACAGGGGTTCAAAAACTGTTTTTT
>many|.|TRBJ2-1|TRBV27
CASSIRSYYNEQFF
TGTGCCAGCAGTATTCGGAGCTACTACAATGAGCAGTTCTTC
>many|.|TRBJ2-3|TRBV4-1
CASSQTEGTDTQYF
TGCGCCAGCAGCCAAACCGAGGGCACAGATACGCAGTATTTT
>many|TRBD1|TRBJ2-7|TRBV6-1
CASRTGGTPYEQYF
TGTGCCAGCAGGACAGGGGGTACCCCCTACGAGCAGTACTTC
>many|TRBD1|TRBJ1-2|TRBV5-1
CASSKGQGDYGYTF
TGCGCCAGCAGCAAGGGACAGGGTGACTATGGCTACACCTTC